These T cell receptor beta chains were read from a single sample in a study of cytomegalovirus exposure and HLA in healthy donors. Sequenced by immunoSEQ multiplex PCR; TCRdb stores in-frame clones only, minus some. The sample contains around 280,000 clones, 70% to 90% of which appear only once. Sequencing was carried out using PBMCs. The receptors here all came from a woman younger than 35 in good health and CMV-seronegative. CDR3s include the opening cysteine and the closing phenylalanine or tryptophan. Each record gives: V gene, D gene, J gene, clone size, CDR3 DNA, CDR3 protein. D genes are given only for firm matches. Clone size is given for some rows only: seen once, a few or many times, or a class if the clone is expanded.

TRBV6-6	NA	TRBJ1-4	NA	TGTGCCAGCAGCCCCCCATCGCGTGTAGAGGAAAAACTGTTTTTT	CASSPPSRVEEKLFF
TRBV5-1	NA	TRBJ2-2	few	TGCGCCAGCAGCTTGGTCCCCCCGGACACCGGGGAGCTGTTTTTT	CASSLVPPDTGELFF
TRBV5-5	TRBD1	TRBJ2-5	NA	TGTGCCAGCAGCAAGGGACAGGGTGGGTCAGAGACCCAGTACTTC	CASSKGQGGSETQYF
TRBV19	TRBD2	TRBJ2-7	once	TGTGCCAGTAGTATAGGCGGGGGGATTTCCTACGAGCAGTACTTC	CASSIGGGISYEQYF
TRBV28	TRBD2	TRBJ2-7	once	TGTGCCAGCTTAAGCGGGGTCGAGCAGTACTTC	CASLSGVEQYF
TRBV2	TRBD1	TRBJ2-7	NA	TGTGCCAGCAGGGAACCCGACTATGGACAGGGAAGCGAGCAGTACTTC	CASREPDYGQGSEQYF
TRBV5-1	TRBD2	TRBJ2-5	NA	TGCGCCAGCAGCCGCGGGACTAGCGGGGGGAAAGGAGGGGAGACCCAGTACTTC	CASSRGTSGGKGGETQYF
TRBV18	TRBD2	TRBJ2-7	NA	TGTGCCAGCTCACCCTGGGGGACTAGCGGAGCCTACGAGCAGTACTTC	CASSPWGTSGAYEQYF
TRBV10-3	NA	TRBJ2-1	NA	TGTGCCATCAGTGAGTCCGTAGCTCTCCAGTTCTTC	CAISESVALQFF
TRBV27	TRBD1	TRBJ1-1	NA	TGTGCCAGCGGCCCGGGACAGAAGAGCACTGAAGCTTTCTTT	CASGPGQKSTEAFF
TRBV6-5	TRBD1	TRBJ1-2	NA	TGTGCCAGCAGTTACCCAGGGGGCGCTAACTATGGCTACACCTTC	CASSYPGGANYGYTF
TRBV5-1	NA	TRBJ2-3	once	TGCGCCAGCAGTGTCAGCGGTCAATGGGGCACAGATACGCAGTATTTT	CASSVSGQWGTDTQYF
TRBV5-4	NA	TRBJ2-7	few	TGTGCCAGCAGCTTGACGGCAGCGGGTGGCGAGCAGTACTTC	CASSLTAAGGEQYF
TRBV9	NA	TRBJ1-2	NA	TGTGCCAGCAGCGTAGGCAGGGGTGCCTATGGCTACACCTTC	CASSVGRGAYGYTF
TRBV4-1	TRBD1	TRBJ2-7	NA	TGCGCCAGCAGCCGGCGGCTAGGGGGCTCGTCAACCTACGAGCAGTACTTC	CASSRRLGGSSTYEQYF
TRBV19	TRBD1	TRBJ2-1	NA	TGTGCCAGTAGTATAGCCCCGGGACAGGGGGTTAACGCACCCTACAATGAGCAGTTCTTC	CASSIAPGQGVNAPYNEQFF
TRBV6-1	TRBD2	TRBJ2-7	NA	TGTGCCAGCAGTGAAGAGGGCGGGGGAGCCACCTACGAGCAGTACTTC	CASSEEGGGATYEQYF
TRBV7-8	TRBD2	TRBJ2-2	NA	TGTGCCAGCACTACTAGCGGGGGGAGGGCCGGGGAGCTGTTTTTT	CASTTSGGRAGELFF
TRBV9	TRBD1	TRBJ2-3	NA	TGTGCCAGCAGCGGACTCAGGGGGCACGATACGCAGTATTTT	CASSGLRGHDTQYF
TRBV15	NA	TRBJ1-2	NA	TGTGCCACCAGCAGTCTATTGGGGGGCTATGGCTACACCTTC	CATSSLLGGYGYTF
TRBV2	NA	TRBJ1-6	NA	TGTGCCAGCGCTAAAGAATCCTATAATTCCCCCCTCCACTTT	CASAKESYNSPLHF
TRBV7-3	NA	TRBJ1-5	NA	TGTGCCAGCAGCTCTCACAGGGTAGCTCAGCCCCAGCATTTT	CASSSHRVAQPQHF
TRBV27	TRBD1	TRBJ1-1	NA	TGTGCCAGCAGGACAGGGGGCTTCACTGAAGCTTTCTTT	CASRTGGFTEAFF
TRBV29-1	TRBD1	TRBJ1-6	NA	TGCAGCGTTGAAGATCTTAGGGGGCCGTGGGTTTCACCCCTCCACTTT	CSVEDLRGPWVSPLHF
TRBV19	NA	TRBJ2-1	NA	TGTGCCAGTAGTCCCCGCGACCGACGGGGGTGGCAGTTCTTC	CASSPRDRRGWQFF
TRBV6-7	TRBD1	TRBJ1-2	NA	TGTGCCAGCAGTTACCGGACAGGCCCTGGAGGCTACACCTTC	CASSYRTGPGGYTF
TRBV20-1	NA	TRBJ1-1	NA	TGCAGTCTACCTCGAGGAACTGAAGCTTTCTTT	CSLPRGTEAFF
TRBV5-6	NA	TRBJ1-2	NA	TGTGCCAGCAGCTTGGGCAGATCACCCTATGGCTACACCTTC	CASSLGRSPYGYTF
TRBV25-1	TRBD1	TRBJ2-1	once	TGTGCCAGCTTGAGCGACAGGGCCTCCTACAATGAGCAGTTCTTC	CASLSDRASYNEQFF
TRBV18	TRBD1	TRBJ2-7	NA	TGTGCCAGCTCTCCCGGGACAGGTCCTTCCAACGAGCAGTACTTC	CASSPGTGPSNEQYF
TRBV18	NA	TRBJ1-2	NA	TGTGCCAGCTCACCACAACAGGGTGGGGACTACACCTTC	CASSPQQGGDYTF
TRBV2	TRBD2	TRBJ2-6	NA	TGTGCCAGCGGACATATACTAGCGGGGGGCCCTGGGGCCAACGTCCTGACTTTC	CASGHILAGGPGANVLTF
TRBV7-9	TRBD1	TRBJ1-6	NA	TGTGCCAGCAGGCCTACCGGGGCAGGGGGAAATTCACCCCTCCACTTT	CASRPTGAGGNSPLHF
TRBV27	TRBD1	TRBJ1-1	NA	TGTGCCAGCAGTTTATTTGGGACAGGGGGCCTGAACACTGAAGCTTTCTTT	CASSLFGTGGLNTEAFF
TRBV7-9	TRBD1	TRBJ1-2	NA	TGTTCCAGCAGCCGACCCGACAGGGATCATGGCTACACCTTC	CSSSRPDRDHGYTF
TRBV2	NA	TRBJ1-1	NA	TGTGCCAGCACAGAACTGAACACTGAAGCTTTCTTT	CASTELNTEAFF
TRBV30	TRBD1	TRBJ1-3	NA	TGTGCCTGGAGTGTAGGGACAGGGTTCCAATCTGGAAACACCATATATTTT	CAWSVGTGFQSGNTIYF
TRBV7-9	TRBD1	TRBJ2-7	NA	TGTGCCAGCAGCCCGCATCCGGACAGGTACGAGCAGTACTTC	CASSPHPDRYEQYF
TRBV9	TRBD1	TRBJ2-7	NA	TGTGCCAGCAGCGTAGACGTTGGGACAGTCTACGAGCAGTACTTC	CASSVDVGTVYEQYF
TRBV19	TRBD1	TRBJ2-7	NA	TGTGCCAGTAGTATGGGAACCGGGACAGCTGATGAGCAGTACTTC	CASSMGTGTADEQYF
TRBV5-4	TRBD1	TRBJ2-7	NA	TGTGCCAGCAGCTTGGATGTTCGGCAGGGGGACGAGCAGTACTTC	CASSLDVRQGDEQYF
TRBV10-3	TRBD1	TRBJ1-2	NA	TGTGCCATCAGCCCCGGGACAGGGTCTCCTTCTAACTATGGCTACACCTTC	CAISPGTGSPSNYGYTF
TRBV6-8	NA	TRBJ2-1	NA	TGTGCCAGCAGTAGAAGCAGGGCTCGCTCATTTGGTGAGCAGTTCTTC	CASSRSRARSFGEQFF
TRBV9	NA	TRBJ2-7	NA	TGTGCCAGCAGCGTTCAGGGTGGCGAGCAGTACTTC	CASSVQGGEQYF
TRBV7-8	TRBD2	TRBJ2-7	NA	TGTGCCAGCAGCTTACTAGCGGGTTACGAGCAGTACTTC	CASSLLAGYEQYF
TRBV2	TRBD2	TRBJ2-3	NA	TGTGCCAGCAAATCCCAAAGCGGGGGGCCAGATACGCAGTATTTT	CASKSQSGGPDTQYF
TRBV7-6	NA	TRBJ1-4	NA	TGTGCCAGCAGTTTGGGAGTGGGAGACGAAGAAAAACTGTTTTTT	CASSLGVGDEEKLFF
TRBV5-1	NA	TRBJ1-3	NA	TGCGCCAGCAGCCTGGATACAGGGACTGGAAACACCATATATTTT	CASSLDTGTGNTIYF
TRBV16	NA	TRBJ2-2	NA	TGTGCCAGCAGCCAATCGAGTACTTACACCGGGGAGCTGTTTTTT	CASSQSSTYTGELFF
TRBV14	NA	TRBJ1-6	NA	TGTGCCAGCAGCCAAAGGGGTAATAATTCACCCCTCCACTTT	CASSQRGNNSPLHF
TRBV14	TRBD1	TRBJ1-2	NA	TGTGCCAGCAGCCCGCCGGGACAGGGGTTTTGGGGCTACACCTTC	CASSPPGQGFWGYTF